This TCR beta chain was observed in a study of cytomegalovirus exposure and HLA in healthy donors. This CDR3 region has 15 residues. Germline values: CDR1 KGHSH, CDR2 LQKENI. The germline V and J ends were trimmed by 3 bases and 3 bases, with 15 bases remaining between them. The PCR was carried out with 60 Vbeta primers and 13 Jbeta primers. Some clones are missing from TCRdb's copy, which holds only in-frame ones; the method was immunoSEQ multiplex PCR. Among about 83,000 clones listed, 60% to 85% were seen once. Material for sequencing was PBMCs. The chain combines TRBV18 with TRBJ2-7; D possibly corresponds to TRBD1 (6 bases). This receptor was identified in a man between 18 and 35 years old in good health and CMV-seropositive. DNA for the CDR3: TGTGCCAGCTCACCGGGTGGGACACCACTCTACGAGCAGTACTTC. Amino acid sequence: CASSPGGTPLYEQYF.